The entry that follows covers one T cell receptor (beta chain) sequence. This specimen comes from a study of blood T cell repertoires in COVID-19. The overall study: The samples span acute and convalescent COVID-19 from the United States, Italy and Spain.

In the authors' workflow: Nucleated cell number was recorded as an estimate derived from reference gene primer amplification. The table came from immunoSEQ multiplex PCR; TCRdb's copy has only in-frame clones and leaves some out. Clone size and V and J calls were adopted from that table, with D and trimming inferred from the DNA. The table has about 320,000 clones, roughly nine tenths seen once. Cohort 3 recovered donors had two negative PCRs, clearance, or symptom resolution. This CDR3 spans 16 amino acids. Germline V gene sequence: CDR1 SQVTM, CDR2 ANQGSEA. Trimming cost V 5 bases and J 3 bases; bases outside gene matches: 14.

The TCR comes from a man aged 55 to 69 who had recovered from COVID-19. This chain links TRBV29-1 with TRBJ2-3, with 7 bases aligning to TRBD2. The sequenced sample consisted of PBMCs or T cells enriched from blood (not recorded which). This chain's CDR3 is CSVRGSLTGGTDTQYF. CDR3 in DNA: TGCAGCGTTCGGGGGTCCCTAACGGGAGGTACAGATACGCAGTATTTT.